This T cell receptor (beta chain) is from a study of memory CD4+ T cells and cytomegalovirus serostatus. Overall study: Healthy Belgian adult donors included about nine CMV-positive and some 24 CMV-negative people.

The sort gate was single viable CD3+CD4+CD8-CD45RO+ cells for memory CD4+ T cells. Of note for this clone: Its antigen is not identified.

Study-level points and caveats: The CMV-associated TCR signature appears largely within the CD4+ memory repertoire. Each of approximately 70 CMV-associated TCRbeta sequences occurred in one to five individuals. A US-trained random forest predicted CMV serostatus with median AUC approximately 0.9.

Method: immunoSEQ multiplex PCR; TCRdb's copy keeps in-frame clones and lacks some. The sample yields roughly 56,000 clones, more than 75% seen once. Trimming removed 5 bases from V and 0 bases from J, with 17 bases in between. From germline, CDR1 is SGHAT and CDR2 FQNNGV. CDR3 length: 17 residues. This chain links TRBV11-2 with TRBJ1-3; no reliable D call. Sequenced input: memory CD4+ T cells from blood. The source of this sequence is an adult in good health and CMV-seronegative. The CDR3 DNA reads TGTGCCAGCAGCAATCCCCCCCTACAGAGCTCTGGAAACACCATATATTTT. This codes for CASSNPPLQSSGNTIYF.